This T cell receptor (beta chain) was obtained from a study of T cell responses to AZD1222 COVID-19 vaccine. Study-wide results and caveats: A reported finding is that nearly half of spike-specific TCRs target unmutated variant regions. Breadth and depth of Spike-specific TCRs rose after two AZD1222 doses. Clonal diversity may have been underestimated, and the donors were mostly white British, with more females than males.

Produced via immunoSEQ multiplex PCR; TCRdb's table is partial and in-frame only. The table includes about 180,000 clones, almost 90% detected once. This CDR3 is built from 12 residues. CDR1 and CDR2 from the germline V gene are SGHDT and YYEEEE. Trimming removed 1 base from V and 2 bases from J, with 4 bases in between. Concerning this clone itself: Its antigen remains unknown.

J is TRBJ2-7 and V is TRBV5-6; D remains unclear. The specimen was peripheral blood, collected on day 0 of AZD1222 vaccination. The TCR sequence derives from an adult in good health. The chain's CDR3 is CASSLRTYEQYF. Written as DNA, the CDR3 is TGTGCCAGCAGCTTGCGGACCTACGAGCAGTACTTC.